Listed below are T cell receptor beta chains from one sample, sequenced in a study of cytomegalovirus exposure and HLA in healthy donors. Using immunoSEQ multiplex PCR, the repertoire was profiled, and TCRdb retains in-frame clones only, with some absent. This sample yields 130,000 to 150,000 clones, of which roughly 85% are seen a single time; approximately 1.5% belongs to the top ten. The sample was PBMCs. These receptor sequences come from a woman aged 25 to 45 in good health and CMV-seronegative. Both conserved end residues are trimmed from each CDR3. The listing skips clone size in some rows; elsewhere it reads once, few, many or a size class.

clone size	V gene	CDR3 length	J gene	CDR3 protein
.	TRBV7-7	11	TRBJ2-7	ASSSMDKSEQY
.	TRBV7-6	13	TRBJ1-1	ASSAGPRAPTEAF
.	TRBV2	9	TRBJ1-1	ASIYHLEAF
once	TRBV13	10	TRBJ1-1	ASSPRPGEAF
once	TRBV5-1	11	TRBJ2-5	ASRGGVVETQY
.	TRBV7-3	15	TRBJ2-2	ASSWGAGQGNTGELF
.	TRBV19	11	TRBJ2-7	ASSHRGVYEQY
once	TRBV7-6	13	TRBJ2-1	ATKGGTGNYNEQF
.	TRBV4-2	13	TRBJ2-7	ASSQFPGTGDEQY
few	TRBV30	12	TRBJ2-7	AWSLGLLYYEQY
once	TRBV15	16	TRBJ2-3	ATSPQGLAGVSTDTQY
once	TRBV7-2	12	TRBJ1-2	ASSRYRDDYGYT
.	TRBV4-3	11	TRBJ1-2	ASSQDRAGGYT
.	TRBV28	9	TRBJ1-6	ASSPGSPLH
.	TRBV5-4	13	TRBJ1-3	ASSDGLSSGNTIY
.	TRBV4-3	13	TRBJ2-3	ASSQGLAGGHTQY
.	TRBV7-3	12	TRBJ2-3	ASSTRTGTDTQY
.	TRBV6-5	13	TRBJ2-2	ASSWGQPNTGELF
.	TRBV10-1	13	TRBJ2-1	ASSLTSGDYNEQF
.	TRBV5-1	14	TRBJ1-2	ASSLDPGFGDYGYT
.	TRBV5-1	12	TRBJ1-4	ASSSGQAGEKLF
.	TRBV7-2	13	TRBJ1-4	ASSAQGGTNEKLF
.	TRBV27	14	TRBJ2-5	ASSGTSGGAGETQY
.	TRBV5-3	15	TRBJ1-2	ARSLADRGASSRGYT
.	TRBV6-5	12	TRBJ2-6	ASSTDTWANVLT
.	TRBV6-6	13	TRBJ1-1	ASSYSTGANTEAF
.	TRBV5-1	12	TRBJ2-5	ASSLEETEETQY
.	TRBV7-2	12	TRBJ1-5	ASSLESSNQPQH
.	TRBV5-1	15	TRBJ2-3	ASSFRGAGGRTDTQY
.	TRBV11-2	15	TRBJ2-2	ASSPLAAVRNTGELF
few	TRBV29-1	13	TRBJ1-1	SVEVPGRENTEAF
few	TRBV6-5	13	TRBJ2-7	ASSYSRTGVYEQY
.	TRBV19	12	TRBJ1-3	ASIGTASGNTIY
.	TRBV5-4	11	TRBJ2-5	ASSTWVGETQY
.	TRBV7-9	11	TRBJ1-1	ASSLSVDTEAF
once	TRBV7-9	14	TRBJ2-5	ASSLSRTVSVETQY
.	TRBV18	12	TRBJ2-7	ASSPTGTGFEQY
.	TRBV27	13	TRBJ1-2	ASSPRQGLTYGYT
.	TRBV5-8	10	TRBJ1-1	ASSFWASEAF
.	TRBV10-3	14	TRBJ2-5	AISGDSGGAAETQY
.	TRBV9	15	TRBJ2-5	ASSGPRTGGTPETQY
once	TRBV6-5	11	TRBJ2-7	ASRGADRVAQY
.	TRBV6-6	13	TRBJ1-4	ASSYSATSKEKLF
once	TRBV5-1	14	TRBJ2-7	ASSPIGSGNSYEQY
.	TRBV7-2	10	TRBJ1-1	ASSHPNTEAF
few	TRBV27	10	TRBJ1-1	ASRKGGTEAF
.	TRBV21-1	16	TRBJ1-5	ASSKDGLGEYSNQPQH
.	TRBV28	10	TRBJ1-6	ASSRQNSPLH
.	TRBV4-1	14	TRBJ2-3	ASTALGAGSTDTQY
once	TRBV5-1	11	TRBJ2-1	ASSTGQNNEQF
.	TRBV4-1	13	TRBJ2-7	ASSQGATGTYEQY